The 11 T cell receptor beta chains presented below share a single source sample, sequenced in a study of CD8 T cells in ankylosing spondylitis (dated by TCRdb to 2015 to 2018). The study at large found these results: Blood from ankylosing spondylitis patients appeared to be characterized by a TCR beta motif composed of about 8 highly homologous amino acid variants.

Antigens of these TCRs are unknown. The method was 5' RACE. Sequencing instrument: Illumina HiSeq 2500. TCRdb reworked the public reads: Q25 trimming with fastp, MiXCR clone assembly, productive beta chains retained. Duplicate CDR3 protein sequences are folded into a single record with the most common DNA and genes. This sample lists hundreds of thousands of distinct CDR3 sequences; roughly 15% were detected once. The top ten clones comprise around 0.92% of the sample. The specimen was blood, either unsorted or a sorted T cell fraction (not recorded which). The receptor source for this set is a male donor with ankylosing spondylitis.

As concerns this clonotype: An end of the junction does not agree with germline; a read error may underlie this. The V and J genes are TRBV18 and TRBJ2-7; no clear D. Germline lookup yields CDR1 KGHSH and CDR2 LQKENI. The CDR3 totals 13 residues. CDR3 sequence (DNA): TGTGCCAGGTCACCACCGGAAGTACAAGTGCAGTACTTC. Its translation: CARSPPEVQVQYF.

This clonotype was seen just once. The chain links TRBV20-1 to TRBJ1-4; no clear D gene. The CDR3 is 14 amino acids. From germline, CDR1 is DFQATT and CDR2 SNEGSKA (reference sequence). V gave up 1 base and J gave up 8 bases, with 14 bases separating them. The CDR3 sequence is CSARVGRGGEKLFF. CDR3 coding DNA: TGCAGTGCTAGAGTCGGACGGGGAGGGGAAAAACTGTTTTTT.

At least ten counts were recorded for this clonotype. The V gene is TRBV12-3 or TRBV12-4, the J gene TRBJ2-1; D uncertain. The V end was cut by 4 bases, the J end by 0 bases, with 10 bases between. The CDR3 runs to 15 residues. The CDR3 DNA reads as TGTGCCAGCAGTTCGCGGAGTCTCTCCTACAATGAGCAGTTCTTC. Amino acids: CASSSRSLSYNEQFF.

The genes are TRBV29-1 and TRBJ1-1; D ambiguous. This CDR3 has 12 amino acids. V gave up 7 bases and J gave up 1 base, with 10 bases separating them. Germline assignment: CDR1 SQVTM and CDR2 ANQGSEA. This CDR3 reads CSGTLWNTEAFF. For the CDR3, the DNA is TGCAGCGGGACCCTCTGGAACACTGAAGCTTTCTTT.

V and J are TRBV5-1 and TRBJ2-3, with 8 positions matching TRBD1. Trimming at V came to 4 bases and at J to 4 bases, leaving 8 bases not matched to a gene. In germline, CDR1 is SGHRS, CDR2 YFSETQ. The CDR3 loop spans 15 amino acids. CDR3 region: CASSGGQGWSDTQYF. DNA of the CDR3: TGCGCCAGCAGCGGAGGACAGGGATGGTCAGATACGCAGTATTTT.

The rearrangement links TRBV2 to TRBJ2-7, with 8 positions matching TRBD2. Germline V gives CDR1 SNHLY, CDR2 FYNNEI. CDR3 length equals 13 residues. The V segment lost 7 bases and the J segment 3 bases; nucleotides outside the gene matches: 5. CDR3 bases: TGTGCCAGCAACATGGGGACTAGCTACGAGCAGTACTTC. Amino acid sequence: CASNMGTSYEQYF.

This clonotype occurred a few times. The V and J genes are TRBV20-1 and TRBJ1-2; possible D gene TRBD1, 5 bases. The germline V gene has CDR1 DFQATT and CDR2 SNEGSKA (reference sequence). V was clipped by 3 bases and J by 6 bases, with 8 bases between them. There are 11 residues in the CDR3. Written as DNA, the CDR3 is TGCAGTGCTAGGGGGGGGGATGGCTACACCTTC. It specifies CSARGGDGYTF.

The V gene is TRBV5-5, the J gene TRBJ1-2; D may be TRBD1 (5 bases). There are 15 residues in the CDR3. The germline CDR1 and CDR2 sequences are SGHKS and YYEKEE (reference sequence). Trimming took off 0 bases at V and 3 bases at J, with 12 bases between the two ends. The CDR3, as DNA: TGTGCCAGCAGCTTGGCCTCAGGGACCCACTATGGCTACACCTTC. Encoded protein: CASSLASGTHYGYTF.

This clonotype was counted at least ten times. This chain's CDR3 is CASSPDSYGGYTF. The DNA of the CDR3 is TGTGCCAGCAGCCCGGACAGTTATGGAGGCTACACCTTC. The rearrangement uses TRBV12-3 or TRBV12-4 and TRBJ1-2, with D maybe TRBD1 (6 bases). The V and J ends lost 6 bases and 8 bases respectively, with 16 bases between them. The CDR3 runs to 13 residues.

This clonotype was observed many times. CDR3 coding DNA: TGTGCCAGCAGATCAAGGGGGAACACTGAAGCTTTCTTT. Amino acids: CASRSRGNTEAFF. The V and J genes are TRBV25-1 and TRBJ1-1; maybe TRBD1 (5 bases). Trimming shortened V by 6 bases and J by 1 base, and 9 bases separated the two germline ends. CDR3 size: 13 residues. CDR1 is MGHDK, CDR2 SYGVNS, per germline.

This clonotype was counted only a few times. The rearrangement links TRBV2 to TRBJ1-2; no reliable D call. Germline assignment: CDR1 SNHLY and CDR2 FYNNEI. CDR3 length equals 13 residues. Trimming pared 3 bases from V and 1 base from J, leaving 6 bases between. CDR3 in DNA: TGTGCCAGCAGTGAGGGCGGTAACTATGGCTACACCTTC. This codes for CASSEGGNYGYTF. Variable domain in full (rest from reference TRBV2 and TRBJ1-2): EPEVTQTPSHQVTQMGQEVILRCVPISNHLYFYWYRQILGQKVEFLVSFYNNEISEKSEIFDDQFSVERPDGSNFTLKIRSTKLEDSAMYFCASSEGGNYGYTFGSGTRLTVV.